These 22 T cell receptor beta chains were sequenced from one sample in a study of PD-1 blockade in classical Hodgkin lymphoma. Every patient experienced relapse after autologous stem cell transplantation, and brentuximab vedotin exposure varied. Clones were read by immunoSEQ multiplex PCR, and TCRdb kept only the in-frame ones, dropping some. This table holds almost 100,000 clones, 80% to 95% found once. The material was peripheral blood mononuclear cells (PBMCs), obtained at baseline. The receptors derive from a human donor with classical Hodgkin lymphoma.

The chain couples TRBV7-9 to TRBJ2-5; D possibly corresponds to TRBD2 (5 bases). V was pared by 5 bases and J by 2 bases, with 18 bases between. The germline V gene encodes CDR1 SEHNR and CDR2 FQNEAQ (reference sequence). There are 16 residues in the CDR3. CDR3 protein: CASSVKALPGQETQYF. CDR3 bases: TGTGCCAGCAGCGTCAAAGCTCTGCCGGGACAAGAGACCCAGTACTTC.

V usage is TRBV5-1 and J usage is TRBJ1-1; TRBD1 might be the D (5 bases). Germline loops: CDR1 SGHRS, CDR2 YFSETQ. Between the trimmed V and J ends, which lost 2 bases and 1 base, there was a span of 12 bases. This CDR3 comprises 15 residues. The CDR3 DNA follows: TGCGCCAGCAGCTTTGGGCCGGGGGGGAACACTGAAGCTTTCTTT. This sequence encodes CASSFGPGGNTEAFF. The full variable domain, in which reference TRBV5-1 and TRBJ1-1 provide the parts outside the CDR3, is KAGVTQTPRYLIKTRGQQVTLSCSPISGHRSVSWYQQTPGQGLQFLFEYFSETQRNKGNFPGRFSGRQFSNSRSEMNVSTLELGDSALYLCASSFGPGGNTEAFFGQGTRLTVV.

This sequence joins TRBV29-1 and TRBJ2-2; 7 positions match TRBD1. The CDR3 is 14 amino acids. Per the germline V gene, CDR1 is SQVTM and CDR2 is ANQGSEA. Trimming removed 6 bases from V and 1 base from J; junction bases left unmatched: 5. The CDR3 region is CSVADRLNTGELFF. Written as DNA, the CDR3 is TGCAGCGTAGCGGACAGGTTGAACACCGGGGAGCTGTTTTTT.

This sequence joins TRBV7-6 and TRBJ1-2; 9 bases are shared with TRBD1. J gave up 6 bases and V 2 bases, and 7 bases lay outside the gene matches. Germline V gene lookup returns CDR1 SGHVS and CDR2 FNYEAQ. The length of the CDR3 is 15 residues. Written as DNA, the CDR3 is TGTGCCAGCAGCTTACCCGGACAGGGGCGGCATGGCTACACCTTC. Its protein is CASSLPGQGRHGYTF.

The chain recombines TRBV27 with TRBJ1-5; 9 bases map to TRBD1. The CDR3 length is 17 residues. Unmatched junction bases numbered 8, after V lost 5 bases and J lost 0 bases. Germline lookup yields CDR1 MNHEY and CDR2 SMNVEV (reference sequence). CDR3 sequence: CASSPGQGRVSNQPQHF. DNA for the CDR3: TGTGCCAGCAGTCCGGGACAGGGAAGGGTTAGCAATCAGCCCCAGCATTTT.

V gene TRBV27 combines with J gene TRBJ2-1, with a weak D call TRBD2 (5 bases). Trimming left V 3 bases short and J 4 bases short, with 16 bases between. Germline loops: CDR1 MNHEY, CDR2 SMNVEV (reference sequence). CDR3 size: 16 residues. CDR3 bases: TGTGCCAGCAGTTTTGGGCGGGTTGCAAAATACAATGAGCAGTTCTTC. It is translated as CASSFGRVAKYNEQFF.

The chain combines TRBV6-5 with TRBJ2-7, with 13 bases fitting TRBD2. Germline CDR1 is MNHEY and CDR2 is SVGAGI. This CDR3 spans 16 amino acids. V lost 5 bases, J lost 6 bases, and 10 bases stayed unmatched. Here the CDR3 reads CASSNLGLAGRFEQYF. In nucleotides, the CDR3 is TGTGCCAGCAGTAACTTGGGACTAGCGGGACGGTTCGAGCAGTACTTC.

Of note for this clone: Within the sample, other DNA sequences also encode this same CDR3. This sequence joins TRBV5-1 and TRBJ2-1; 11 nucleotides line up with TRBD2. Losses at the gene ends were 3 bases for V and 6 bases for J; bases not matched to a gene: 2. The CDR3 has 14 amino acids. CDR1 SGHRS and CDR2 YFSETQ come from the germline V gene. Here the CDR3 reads CASSSGTSGNEQFF. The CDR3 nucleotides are TGCGCCAGCAGCTCCGGGACTAGCGGCAATGAGCAGTTCTTC.

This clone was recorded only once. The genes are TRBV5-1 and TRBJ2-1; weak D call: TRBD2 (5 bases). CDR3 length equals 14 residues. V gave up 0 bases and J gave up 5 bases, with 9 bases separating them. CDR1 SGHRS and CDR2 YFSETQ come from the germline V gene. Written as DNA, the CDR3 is TGCGCCAGCAGCTTGGGGCTAGCCAACAATGAGCAGTTCTTC. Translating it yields CASSLGLANNEQFF.

The CDR3 spells CASSLTLGVAEAFF. As DNA, the CDR3 is TGTGCCAGCAGCTTAACGCTCGGGGTCGCTGAAGCTTTCTTT. This chain joins TRBV7-3 and TRBJ1-1; no definite D call. Germline CDR1 and CDR2: SGHTA and FQGTGA. The CDR3 sequence is 14 residues long. Trimming removed 0 bases from V and 6 bases from J, with 11 bases in between.

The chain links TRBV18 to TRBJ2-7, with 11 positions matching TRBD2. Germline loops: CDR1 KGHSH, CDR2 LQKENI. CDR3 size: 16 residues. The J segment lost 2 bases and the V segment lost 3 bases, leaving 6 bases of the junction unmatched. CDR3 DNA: TGTGCCAGCTCACCCCTCCTAGCGGGGGGTACCTACGAGCAGTACTTC. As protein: CASSPLLAGGTYEQYF.

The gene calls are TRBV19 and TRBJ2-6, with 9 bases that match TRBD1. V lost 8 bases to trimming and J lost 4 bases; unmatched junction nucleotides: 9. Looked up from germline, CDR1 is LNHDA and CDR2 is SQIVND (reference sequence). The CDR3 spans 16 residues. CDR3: CASVGQGVRGANVLTF. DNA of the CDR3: TGTGCCAGTGTGGGACAGGGTGTGAGGGGGGCCAACGTCCTGACTTTC.

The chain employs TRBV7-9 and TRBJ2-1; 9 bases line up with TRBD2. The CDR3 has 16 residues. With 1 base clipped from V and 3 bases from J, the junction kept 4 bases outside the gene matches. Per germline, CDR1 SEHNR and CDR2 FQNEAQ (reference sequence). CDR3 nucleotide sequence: TGTGCCAGCAGCTTAGGCCTAGCGGGAAGCTACAATGAGCAGTTCTTC. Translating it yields CASSLGLAGSYNEQFF.

The CDR3 region is CSVGRSTDTQYF. The CDR3 DNA is TGCAGCGTTGGGCGCAGCACAGATACGCAGTATTTT. The V and J genes are TRBV29-1 and TRBJ2-3; D remains unclear. The CDR3 has 12 amino acids. CDR1 and CDR2 (germline): SQVTM, ANQGSEA. Trimming took 4 bases from V and 0 from J, leaving 5 bases between them.

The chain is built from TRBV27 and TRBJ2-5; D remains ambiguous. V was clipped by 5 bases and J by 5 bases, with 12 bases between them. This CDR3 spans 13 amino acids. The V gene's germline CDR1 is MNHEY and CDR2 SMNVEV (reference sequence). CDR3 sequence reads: CASSREPYETQYF. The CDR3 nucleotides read TGTGCCAGCAGTAGGGAACCGTACGAGACCCAGTACTTC.

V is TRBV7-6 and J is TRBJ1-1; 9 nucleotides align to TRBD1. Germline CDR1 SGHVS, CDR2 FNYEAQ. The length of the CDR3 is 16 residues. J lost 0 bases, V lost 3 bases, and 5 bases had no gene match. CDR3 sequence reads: CASSLDRGLMNTEAFF. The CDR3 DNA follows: TGTGCCAGCAGCTTGGACAGGGGACTGATGAACACTGAAGCTTTCTTT.

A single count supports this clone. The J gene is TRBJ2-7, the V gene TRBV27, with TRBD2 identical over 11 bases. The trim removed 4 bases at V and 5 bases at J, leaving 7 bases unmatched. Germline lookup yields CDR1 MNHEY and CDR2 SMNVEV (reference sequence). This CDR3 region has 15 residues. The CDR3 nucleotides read TGTGCCAGCAGTTCGTATAGCGGGAGGGGCCACGAGCAGTACTTC. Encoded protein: CASSSYSGRGHEQYF.

The CDR3, as DNA: TGTGCCAGCAGCCACAGCGGGAGGGGCACAGATACGCAGTATTTT. It is translated as CASSHSGRGTDTQYF. The chain recombines TRBV11-2 with TRBJ2-3; 10 bases agree with TRBD2. The CDR3 has 15 residues. CDR1 is SGHAT, CDR2 FQNNGV, per germline. Trimming took 5 bases from V and 1 from J; bases not matched to a gene: 3. The whole variable domain, remainder taken from reference TRBV11-2 and TRBJ2-3, is EAGVAQSPRYKIIEKRQSVAFWCNPISGHATLYWYQQILGQGPKLLIQFQNNGVVDDSQLPKDRFSAERLKGVDSTLKIQPAKLEDSAVYLCASSHSGRGTDTQYFGPGTRLTVL.

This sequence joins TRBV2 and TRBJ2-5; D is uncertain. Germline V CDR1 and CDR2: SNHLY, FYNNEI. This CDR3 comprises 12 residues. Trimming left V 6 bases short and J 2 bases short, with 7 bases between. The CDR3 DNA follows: TGTGCCAGCAGCTTTTATCAAGAGACCCAGTACTTC. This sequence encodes CASSFYQETQYF.

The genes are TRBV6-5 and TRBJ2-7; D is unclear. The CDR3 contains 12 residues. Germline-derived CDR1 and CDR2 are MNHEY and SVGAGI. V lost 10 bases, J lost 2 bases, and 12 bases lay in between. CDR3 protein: CATRTLPYEQYF. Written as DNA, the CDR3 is TGTGCCACCCGGACGCTACCCTACGAGCAGTACTTC.

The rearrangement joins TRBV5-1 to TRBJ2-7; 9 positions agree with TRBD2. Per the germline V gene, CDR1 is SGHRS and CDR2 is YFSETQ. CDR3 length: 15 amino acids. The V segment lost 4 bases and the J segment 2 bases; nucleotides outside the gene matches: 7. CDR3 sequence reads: CASSVLAGLTYEQYF. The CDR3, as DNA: TGCGCCAGCAGCGTACTAGCGGGCCTTACCTACGAGCAGTACTTC.

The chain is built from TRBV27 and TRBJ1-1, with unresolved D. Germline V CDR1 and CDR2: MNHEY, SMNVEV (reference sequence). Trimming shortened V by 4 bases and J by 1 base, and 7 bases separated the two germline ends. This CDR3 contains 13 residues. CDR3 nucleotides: TGTGCCAGCAGTTCACTGACGAACACTGAAGCTTTCTTT. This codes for CASSSLTNTEAFF.